The text below deals with one T cell receptor beta chain. As yet, its antigen is unknown. The data derive from a study of response to subunit inactivated influenza vaccine. The study, taken as a whole, reports: Few additional T cells are recruited per seasonal influenza vaccination, authors suggested.

There are 16 residues in the CDR3. J gave up 0 bases and V 6 bases, and 8 bases lay outside the gene matches. Germline CDR1 reads LGHNA; CDR2 reads YSLEER. Each CDR3 protein is one row after TCRdb ran MiXCR on the RT-PCR reads. The sample holds 280,000 or so distinct CDR3 sequences, 20% to 25% seen once. The chain employs TRBV4-3 and TRBJ2-1; 7 positions agree with TRBD2. The sequence came from a man aged 45 to 70 who received an inactivated influenza vaccine. The sample consisted of PBMCs from blood, taken about 19 months after vaccination. The CDR3 DNA follows: TGCGCCAGCAGTTCCCTAGCGGAAATCTCCTACAATGAGCAGTTCTTC. This codes for CASSSLAEISYNEQFF.